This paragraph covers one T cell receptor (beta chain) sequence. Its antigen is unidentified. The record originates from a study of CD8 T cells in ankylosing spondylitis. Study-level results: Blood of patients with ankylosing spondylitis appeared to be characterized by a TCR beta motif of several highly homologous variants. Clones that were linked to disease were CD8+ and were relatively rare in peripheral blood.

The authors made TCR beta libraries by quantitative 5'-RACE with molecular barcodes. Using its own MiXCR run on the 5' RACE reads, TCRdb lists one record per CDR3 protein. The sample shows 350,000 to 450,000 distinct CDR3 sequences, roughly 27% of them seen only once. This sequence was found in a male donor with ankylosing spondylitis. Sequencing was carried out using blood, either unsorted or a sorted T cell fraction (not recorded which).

CDR3 protein: CAWSRDLFTGELFF. DNA of the CDR3: TGTGCCTGGAGCCGGGACCTATTCACCGGGGAGCTGTTTTTT. The chain uses TRBV30 and TRBJ2-2; D might be TRBD1 or TRBD2, each matching 5 bases. V lost 3 bases and J 4 bases, leaving 12 bases between the germline ends. Germline loops: CDR1 GTSNPN, CDR2 SVGIG (reference sequence). The CDR3 runs to 14 residues.